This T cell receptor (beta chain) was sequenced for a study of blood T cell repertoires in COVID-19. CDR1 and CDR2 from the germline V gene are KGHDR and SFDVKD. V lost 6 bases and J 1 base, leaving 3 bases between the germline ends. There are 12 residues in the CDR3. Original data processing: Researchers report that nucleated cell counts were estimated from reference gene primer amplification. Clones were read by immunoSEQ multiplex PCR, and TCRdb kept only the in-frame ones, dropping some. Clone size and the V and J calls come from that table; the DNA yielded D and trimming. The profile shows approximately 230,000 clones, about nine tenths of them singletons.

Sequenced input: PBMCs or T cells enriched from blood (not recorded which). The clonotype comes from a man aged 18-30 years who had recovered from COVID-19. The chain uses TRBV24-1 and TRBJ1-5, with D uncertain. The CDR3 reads CATSISNQPQHF. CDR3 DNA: TGTGCCACCAGTATAAGCAATCAGCCCCAGCATTTT.